Reported below is one T cell receptor (beta chain). The antigen is unknown. Noted treatment: roughly 19 received Ad26.COV2.S at low or high dose, single or two shots; roughly five received placebo; per-sample allocation not given. Sampling was done on day 63 after the first vaccine or placebo injection. In Boston, the donor was an adult between 18-55 years of age. Profiling relied on immunoSEQ multiplex PCR, and the TCRdb table lists in-frame clones only, not all of them. The table has 300,000 to 400,000 clones, over 80% seen once; the top ten hold 2% to 2.5%. Per the germline V gene, CDR1 is ENHRY and CDR2 is SYGVKD. The V and J ends lost 2 bases and 8 bases respectively, with 15 bases between them. This CDR3 is built from 15 residues. The data originate from a study of Ad26.COV2.S vaccination and SARS-CoV-2 variants. Study summary: Into the muscle, Ad26.COV2.S was dosed once or twice, 56 days apart.

General study findings and limits: Individuals receiving vaccine had higher spike-specific TCR breadth than placebo recipients did.

The receptor was derived from a person between 18 and 60 years old who received the Ad26.COV2.S COVID-19 vaccine or a placebo. The sample was peripheral blood, taken in a trial of Ad26.COV2.S vaccine versus placebo. The genes are TRBV10-3 and TRBJ1-4; tentative D call: TRBD1 (6 bases). In DNA, the CDR3 is TGTGCCATCAGTGAGACAAAACAGGGACACGAAAAACTGTTTTTT. Its protein is CAISETKQGHEKLFF.